This is a list of T cell receptor beta chains from one sample in a study of regulatory T cells in long-lasting Graves disease. TCRdb reanalysed the multiplex PCR reads using MiXCR and keeps one entry per CDR3 protein. Counted here are 450,000 to 650,000 distinct CDR3 sequences, 15% to 20% occurring once; the ten biggest clones make up 20% to 30%. This same sample was also taken into another study, of T cells in Graves' hyperthyroidism and ophthalmopathy.

The sample consisted of peripheral blood mononuclear cells (PBMCs), taken at new diagnosis, from a patient treated with antithyroid drugs. These TCRs come from a woman aged 35 to 59 with Graves disease. CDR3s include the opening cysteine and the closing phenylalanine or tryptophan. The D gene is left open where the match is weak.

d_gene | v_gene | CDR3aa
- | TRBV10-3 | CANSFSSTDTQYF
- | TRBV14 | CASSQVAGANTEAFF
- | TRBV5-1 | CASSLAGSIERGYTF
- | TRBV28 | CASSFVGRPNQPQHF
- | TRBV12-5 | CASGTGQTYEQYF
- | TRBV12-3/TRBV12-4 | CASSYGVDQPQHF
- | TRBV6-1 | CASSLGPGSIQYF
- | TRBV3-1 | CASSLRENTIYF
TRBD1 | TRBV6-2/TRBV6-3 | CASRGTGGTHGYTF
TRBD2 | TRBV18 | CASSPRSGGSNTGELFF
TRBD2 | TRBV3-1 | CASSPGTSGYTDTQYF
TRBD1 | TRBV18 | CASSPSRDRSFF
- | TRBV5-1 | CASSLEGGNTGELFF
TRBD1 | TRBV7-8 | CASSLERTGYEQYF
TRBD1 | TRBV12-3/TRBV12-4 | CASTQWDRGPLDGYTF
TRBD1 | TRBV11-2 | CASRPLTGTQFF
TRBD1 | TRBV30 | CAWSVRTGGVYGYTF
- | TRBV5-1 | CASSTQGTRSPEAFF
- | TRBV20-1 | CSARREGINQPQHF
- | TRBV20-1 | CSARESPGAHEAFF
- | TRBV18 | CASSPKRDSPLHF
- | TRBV7-9 | CASGYRITEAFF
TRBD1 | TRBV30 | CAWRARDRVGTEAFF
- | TRBV3-1 | CASSHGTVDSDTQYF
TRBD1 | TRBV15 | CATSPPGGGAGNTEAFF
- | TRBV18 | CASSYLQSMNTGELFF
- | TRBV10-1 | CASSESGRGEAFF
TRBD2 | TRBV3-1 | CASSQYSGGRTDTQYF
- | TRBV29-1 | CSLEGYNEQFF
- | TRBV28 | CASSSPPGSGNTIYF
- | TRBV11-2 | CASSLGWRGSYNEQFF
- | TRBV3-1 | CASSQDVLVPYNEQFF
- | TRBV7-9 | CASSWSGANVLTF
- | TRBV11-2 | CASSSLRGAGELFF
- | TRBV3-1 | CASSQSGTMNTEAFF
- | TRBV5-1 | CVSSLGDTRTLLHF
- | TRBV12-3/TRBV12-4 | CASSPPFPGVHTIYF
- | TRBV28 | CASSSDFPNEKLFF
- | TRBV29-1 | CSVVGDGKGEKLFF
- | TRBV20-1 | CSAMGPTQETQYF
- | TRBV2 | CASSSDSRETQYF
TRBD1 | TRBV7-9 | CASSLAVTGPYEQYF
- | TRBV5-1 | CASSRKQETQYF
TRBD1 | TRBV27 | CASSLSGTGNTEAFF
- | TRBV29-1 | CSVLYGMGRTLHTEAFF
TRBD1 | TRBV3-1 | CASSPSGTENIQYF
TRBD1 | TRBV6-1 | CASSEAATGDYGYTF
TRBD2 | TRBV20-1 | CSAFWVGLADNEQFF
TRBD1 | TRBV5-1 | CASSPDRGEYYGYTF
- | TRBV29-1 | CSVDRTSGDEQYF
TRBD2 | TRBV20-1 | CSAGTSGSYEQYF
- | TRBV7-9 | CASSSYRVDEQFF
TRBD1 | TRBV2 | CASSRTGGLSNQPQHF
TRBD1 | TRBV12-3/TRBV12-4 | CASILGGVSTEAFF
- | TRBV15 | CATSRDLLGGYTF
- | TRBV7-9 | CASSLFGRGNMNTEAFF
TRBD2 | TRBV9 | CASSVGGGEADTQYF
TRBD2 | TRBV7-9 | CASSFTTGTRGGKEQYF
TRBD1 | TRBV9 | CASSAAGTVQETQYF
- | TRBV2 | CASSERQTMNTEAFF